What follows is one T cell receptor (beta chain) and its context. Its specific antigen is unknown. There are no base qualities to consult, and no much larger clone falls within one base. One collaborating source in Seattle enrolled patients during active infection and followed them longitudinally through the course of disease. Each collaborating institution followed its own protocols to collect whole blood in K2EDTA tubes. For TCRbeta analysis, collaborators shipped samples in one of three forms: frozen whole blood, isolated PBMCs, or DNA extracted from either of those sample types. The data were taken from a study of blood T cell repertoires in COVID-19 (TCRdb year 2020). Context from the whole study: The collaborator samples originated in the United States, Italy and Spain and spanned the acute and convalescent phases of COVID-19. The material from the prospective study consisted of cDNA or gDNA derived from T cells, B-cell-depleted T cells, or PBMCs. The dataset comprised deeply sampled blood TCRbeta repertoires from subjects exposed to, actively infected with, or recovered from COVID-19. The repertoires were released in a freely available public database intended as a resource for research on the immune response to SARS-CoV-2. The samples were drawn from two sources: the first 160 participants of the ongoing ImmuneRACE study, and fewer than 1,500 subjects contributed by 6 global collaborators. The sample metadata nearly always contained a de-identified subject ID, COVID-19 status, age in years and sex. Where available, HLA class I and class II types were obtained from metadata supplied by the sample provider rather than from assay-based typing. Paper-wide results and their limitations: How much clinical and demographic metadata was included differed by source and by participant, and the metadata was provided uncurated.

The immunoSEQ Assay, a bias-controlled multiplex PCR, was used to amplify TCRbeta CDR3 regions from genomic DNA. Regarding the original processing steps: Within the assay, amplification of reference gene primers was used to estimate how many nucleated cells each sample contained. To quantify the absolute abundance of each unique TCRbeta CDR3 rearrangement, sequence reads were collapsed and filtered. For each sample, productive Simpson clonality was calculated as the square root of Simpson's diversity index across productive rearrangements. TCRdb stores this immuneACCESS table with in-frame sequences only. Part of the clones is absent; in the studies checked, under half of the shortfall reflects unresolved V genes, and no reason is known for the rest. The DNA gave D and trimming, while V, J and clone size come from that table. The sample table holds hundreds of thousands of clones, of which nearly 90% were seen once. The top ten constitute roughly 1% of the sample.

Counted from cysteine to phenylalanine, this CDR3 has 15 amino acids. Only CDR3 DNA is held: 45 bases, read in frame from base 1. V sheds 5 bases and J sheds 6 bases, leaving 18 bases between their ends. CDR1 and CDR2, looked up from the germline V gene, are SGHNT and YENEEA. Sequencing was done on a sample of peripheral blood. This clonotype was sampled from a man between 18 and 35 years old with COVID-19, enrolled during active disease. Rearrangement joined TRBV11-3 to TRBJ2-3; the best D guess is TRBD2, with 7 bases matching. The bases are TGTGCCAGCAGCGCTGAATTCGGGGGGCCGGATACGCAGTATTTT. Its product reads: CASSAEFGGPDTQYF.